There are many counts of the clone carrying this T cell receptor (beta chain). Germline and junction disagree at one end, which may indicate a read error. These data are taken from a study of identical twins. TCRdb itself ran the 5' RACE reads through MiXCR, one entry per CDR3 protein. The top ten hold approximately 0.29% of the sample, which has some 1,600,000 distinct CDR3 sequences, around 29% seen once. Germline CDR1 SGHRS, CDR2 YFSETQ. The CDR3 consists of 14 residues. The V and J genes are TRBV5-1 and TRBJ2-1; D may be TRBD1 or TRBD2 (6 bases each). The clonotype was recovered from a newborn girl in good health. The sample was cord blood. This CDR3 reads CASSSGGPYNEQFF. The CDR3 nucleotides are TGTGCCAGCAGCTCTGGGGGGCCCTACAATGAGCAGTTCTTC.